This T cell receptor (beta chain) stems from a study of shared clonotypes between healthy human individuals. Across the whole study: Per donor, three plates held CD4 naive cells, three held CD4 memory, two held CD8 naive and one held CD8 memory. Study-wide results and caveats: Estimated richness was generally greater in naive than memory subsets.

Repertoires were generated with immunoSEQ multiplex PCR, while TCRdb's copy carries only in-frame clones and drops some. The sample has a few hundred thousand clones; 95% to 98% are singletons. This CDR3 is 13 amino acids long. Germline V lookup: CDR1 SGDLS, CDR2 YYNGEE. Trimming took 0 bases from V and 4 from J, leaving 5 bases between them. With respect to this clone: Its antigen is unidentified.

The sample taken for sequencing was naive CD4+ T cells sorted from blood. The subset: CD45RA+ positively selected. This receptor was taken from a woman younger than 45 in good health. The V gene is TRBV9, the J gene TRBJ1-5, with no clear D. This CDR3 reads CASSVGVNQPQHF. The CDR3 DNA reads as TGTGCCAGCAGCGTAGGGGTGAATCAGCCCCAGCATTTT.